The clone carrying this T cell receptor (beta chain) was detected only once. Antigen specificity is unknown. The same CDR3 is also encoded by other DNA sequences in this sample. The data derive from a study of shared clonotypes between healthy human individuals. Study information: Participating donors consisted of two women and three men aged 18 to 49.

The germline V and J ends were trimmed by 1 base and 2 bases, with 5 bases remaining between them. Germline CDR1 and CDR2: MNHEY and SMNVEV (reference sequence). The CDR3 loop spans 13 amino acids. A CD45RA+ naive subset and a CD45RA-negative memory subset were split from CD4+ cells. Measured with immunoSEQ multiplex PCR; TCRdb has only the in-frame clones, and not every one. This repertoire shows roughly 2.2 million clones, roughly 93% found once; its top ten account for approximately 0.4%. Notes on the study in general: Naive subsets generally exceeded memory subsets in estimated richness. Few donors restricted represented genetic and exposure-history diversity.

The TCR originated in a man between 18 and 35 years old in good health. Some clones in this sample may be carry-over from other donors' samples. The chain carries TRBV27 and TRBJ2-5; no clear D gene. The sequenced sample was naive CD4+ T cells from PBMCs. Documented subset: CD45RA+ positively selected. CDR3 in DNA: TGTGCCAGCAGTTTATGGGGACAAGAGACCCAGTACTTC. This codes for CASSLWGQETQYF.